This T cell receptor (beta chain) was identified during a study of vaccination effects on CD4 cells after COVID-19. A remark on this clone: What it binds is unknown.

Study observations and caveats: Infection- and vaccine-induced clones contracted markedly late after vaccination.

Sequencing used immunoSEQ multiplex PCR; TCRdb keeps in-frame clones, though not all of them. The sample holds some 35,000 clones, just under 85% seen once. Sequencing in the ViraFEST assay came after antigen-specific CD4+ T cells had been expanded with viral peptide pools, which were used to stimulate PBMC. Isolating CD4+ T cells followed around nine days of culture. Either the mRNA-1273 or the BNT162b2 vaccine was given to participants as two doses. This clonotype was sampled from a human donor who received a COVID-19 vaccine. Some clones in this sample may be carry-over from other donors' samples. Sequenced material: CD4+ T cells from PBMCs cultured with HCoV-NL63 spike peptides, taken after COVID-19 vaccination.

The CDR3 DNA reads TGTGCCGGACGACAGGGAGGGACCGGGGAGCTGTTTTTT. Translated, it gives CAGRQGGTGELFF. The chain recombines TRBV7-2 with TRBJ2-2; D is possibly TRBD1 or TRBD2 (7 bases each). Germline CDR1 reads SGHTA; CDR2 reads FQGNSA. The germline V and J ends were trimmed by 11 bases and 5 bases, with 15 bases remaining between them. This CDR3 has 13 amino acids.